This T cell receptor (beta chain) is drawn from a study of blood T cell repertoires in COVID-19. Recovered status applied to Cohort 3 donors who had two consecutive negative PCRs. It also applied to those with clearance or with symptom resolution. The germline V gene has CDR1 LNHNV and CDR2 YYDKDF (reference sequence). CDR3 length: 14 residues. Trimming cost V 0 bases and J 15 bases, with 18 bases left between them. The repertoire was sequenced with immunoSEQ multiplex PCR; TCRdb's copy has only in-frame clones and lacks some. This sample has 390,000 or so clones; 85% to 90% occur once, and the top ten carry 0.9% to 1.1%.

V and J are TRBV15 and TRBJ2-1, with D perhaps TRBD2 (6 bases). Material: PBMCs or T cells enriched from blood (not recorded which). This receptor was taken from a man in his late teens or twenties who had recovered from COVID-19. Written as DNA, the CDR3 is TGTGCCACCAGCAGAGATAAGGGAGGATTGGGCGGGTTCTTC. Translating it yields CATSRDKGGLGGFF.